This TCR beta chain was found in a study of cytomegalovirus exposure and HLA in healthy donors (dated by TCRdb to about 2017). For context, the study as a whole: An earlier analysis of 550 to 700 of the donors reported 250 to 350 Gb of sequence data and 117 million unique TCR beta sequences from 150 million to 200 million T cells. Among the approximately 400 genotyped donors, around 81% belonged to the genetic ancestry cluster associated with self-reported Caucasian donors. The study aimed to test whether signatures of past pathogen exposure could be identified by cataloging public T cell receptors. Several DR-DQ haplotypes were treated as single units for association and clustering because of strong linkage in the cohort. A separate validation cohort of approximately 120 different subjects was used in addition to the approximately 700-subject first cohort. HLA typing covered class I and class II loci at four-digit resolution. Donor age, sex, ethnicity and CMV serostatus were compiled alongside the repertoire data. All discovery cohort repertoires had been generated using a single sequencing platform. The study profiled the T cell repertoires of hundreds of subjects by immunosequencing and related them to cytomegalovirus serostatus. An early release covering 500 to 750 HLA-typed donors comprised about 290 gigabases of sequencing data and approximately 85 million unique TCR sequences. In a later genetic analysis, genome-wide SNP genotypes for about three fifths of the roughly 670 donors were used, and that subset was treated as a discovery cohort. In a later analysis, previously published TCR beta repertoires from 600 to 850 donors were re-analyzed and high-resolution HLA genotyping was added so that TCR occurrence patterns could be studied. In an earlier analysis of 500 to 650 of the donors, high-throughput TCR beta sequencing was used to judge whether each TCR beta V gene segment behaved as functional or pseudogenic. On average, roughly 250,000 unique TCR beta nucleotide sequences were sequenced per donor among 398 genotyped donors of the cohort, with roughly 18% of those sequences being non-productive. To predict cytomegalovirus infection status, the study brought together high-throughput TCR immunosequencing, statistical association of individual TCRs with disease status, and machine learning. Rather than using new phenotypic data, the later analysis identified candidate immune exposures from TCR beta sequences and from how often those sequences occurred across donors. Typing coverage varied by locus: roughly 629-630 donors for A, B, C, DRB1 and DQB1; 500 to 550 for DQA1; around 610 for DPA1; roughly 470 for DPB1. Here is what the overall study found, with its caveats: The classifier was reported to diagnose cytomegalovirus status with high specificity and sensitivity in both the original and validation cohorts. Over 15 rarely observed V segments, including chromosome 9 orphons, were excluded from the earlier analysis of several hundred of the donors because counts were too low. Correlated functional status among segregating V segments might reflect linkage disequilibrium, but an unknown experimental factor could not be ruled out. The only immune exposure information available for the cohort was CMV serostatus. An earlier analysis of 587 of the donors showed that most TCR beta V segments appeared in productive rearrangements either about 90% or about 30% of the time, which broadly matched IMGT annotations. Compared with the approximately 710-donor mean, donors in an Asian-associated ancestry cluster had fewer N-insertions in productive TCRs, according to a later genetic analysis. A later analysis reported that several top co-occurrence clusters appeared linked to parvovirus B19, influenza, CMV and Epstein-Barr virus. Most TCR sequences were seen in very few donors, while some public TCRs were found in many individuals. Presence/absence analyses assumed roughly uniform sequencing depth across donors, an assumption that may not hold. According to a later analysis, most CMV-associated TCR beta chains appeared to be HLA-restricted, and the HLA associations seemed to be driven largely by CMV exposure. A further reported finding was that TCR beta sequences accurately predicted the HLA-A and HLA-B alleles for most subjects in the first cohort. A cluster of highly shared sequence variants was judged likely to be a technical artifact of the sequencing pipeline. Because the 87-base-pair reads could not distinguish some IMGT-functional V segments, including TRBV6-2 and TRBV6-3, those segments were excluded. A later analysis found that HLA-associated TCR beta chains were more clonally expanded and had lower generation probabilities than equally common non-associated chains. The study gave a list of about 170 TCR beta chains associated with cytomegalovirus. Three of the identified cytomegalovirus-associated TCR beta chains were confirmed in vitro to be specific for cytomegalovirus antigens. A later genetic analysis associated a missense DCLRE1C variant with V-gene and J-gene trimming of TCR beta chains, and an independent cohort replicated the association. In a later analysis, TCR association rates were found to vary across HLA loci, with the most associated TCRs seen for DRB1 alleles and the fewest for HLA-C alleles. Because HLA typing was missing for some donors at each locus, association tests included only the typed subset. The authors suggested that the approach could potentially be extended to other disease states and immunological phenotypes. At a false discovery rate of 0.05, a later analysis linked 16,951 TCR beta sequences to specific HLA alleles. In this cohort, only TCR beta chains were sequenced, and detectable features were limited by the absence of alpha or paired-chain data. Strong co-occurrence of HLA alleles, especially DR and DQ, made assigning TCR associations to individual alleles difficult.

The cohort consisted of 670 or so healthy bone marrow donors. Cohort members were all nominally healthy when sampled, although unrecorded immune exposures were likely present. The donor tested CMV seronegative and was one of the 352 seronegative cohort members. A peripheral blood sample was provided by each donor, and peripheral blood mononuclear cells were used for TCR beta sequencing. The Qiagen DNeasy Blood Extraction Kit was used to extract genomic DNA from the blood cell samples. The count of this clone is one. This clone's antigen is unknown. No clone much larger than this one lies a single base away; base qualities are absent. The CDR3 holds 16 amino acids from the cysteine to the phenylalanine. The read is trimmed to its CDR3 DNA, 48 bases read in frame from base 1. Looking up the germline V gene (reference sequence) yields CDR1 MNHEY and CDR2 SMNVEV. After removal of 6 bases from V and 5 bases from J, the junction retains 11 bases not matched to a gene.

Library construction relied on the immunoSEQ multiplex PCR assay. The multiplex PCR relied on a mix of 60 forward primers for TCR Vbeta segments and 13 reverse primers for TCR Jbeta segments. The CDR3 region of rearranged TCR beta genes was amplified from genomic DNA by a multiplex PCR assay. The Illumina HiSeq System was used to sequence the amplified TCR beta libraries as 87-base-pair reads. The authors processed their data as follows. A later analysis tallied tens of millions of unique TCR beta chains across the 550 to 850 repertoires, and roughly 11 million of those chains were shared by two or more donors. To remove PCR and sequencing errors, raw reads were error-corrected and collapsed into unique sequences using a nearest-neighbor algorithm that merged closely related sequences. To assign V, D and J gene segments, CDR3 sequences were aligned to IMGT reference sequences. For a sequence to be retained, a match of at least six nucleotides to both a V gene segment and a J gene segment was required. A rearrangement was called productive if the CDR3 had no stop codons and remained in frame with V and J, and every other rearrangement was called non-productive. Following IMGT convention, CDR3 was defined as the stretch from the second conserved V-encoded cysteine to the conserved J-encoded phenylalanine. Sequences without an unambiguous match to a single V gene segment were excluded from the earlier analysis of about 630 of the donors. In an earlier analysis of 587 of the donors, V segments were called functional above 56.7% productive rearrangements and were called segregating when the between-donor standard deviation exceeded 5%. A statistical classification framework was built for diagnosing cytomegalovirus status from the catalog of TCR beta chain sequences. A later analysis assigned V and J genes by comparing TCR nucleotide sequences with IMGT/GENE-DB human TR gene sequences. Using the TCRdist pipeline, a later analysis assigned CDR3 sequences along with most-parsimonious VDJ recombination scenarios. In a later analysis, each TCR beta chain was defined by its CDR3 amino acid sequence together with its V-gene family, and reads lacking a unique V-gene family were excluded. To address suspected cross-contamination and a sequencing artifact, a later analysis removed 592 highly shared, low-generation-probability nucleotide sequences. For each public chain, a later analysis derived a clonal expansion index from normalized ranks of inferred template counts within each repertoire. Generation probabilities in a later analysis came from a VDJ recombination model fitted to out-of-frame rearrangements, and those results were checked against IGoR. In a later analysis, TCR-TCR, TCR-HLA and TCR-CMV co-occurrence was scored with hypergeometric tests, and a repertoire-size bias correction was applied to TCR pairs. In a later analysis, false discovery rates were estimated by permuting HLA or CMV assignments 20 times. In a later analysis, co-occurring TCRs were grouped using DBSCAN, and TCRdist sequence similarity was added for clustering within HLA-allele-positive subsets. Repertoires with fewer than 30,000 or more than 120,000 public chains were left out of co-occurrence clustering, as were roughly five repertoires with anomalous nucleotide sharing. TCRdb took over this immuneACCESS table, retaining in-frame rearrangements with V and J assigned. Such tables are incomplete; in checked studies, under half of the missing clones stem from an unresolved V gene, and the remainder is unexplained. V and J calls and clone size are as listed in that table; D and trimming were resolved from the DNA. For this sample there are 160,000 or so clones; around 82% appear just once. Under 2.5% of the sample is taken by the ten largest.

The receptor was derived from a man in his 60s in good health and CMV-seronegative. Sequenced input: PBMCs. The rearranged chain carries TRBV27 and TRBJ1-4; 8 bases in the junction line up with TRBD1. In nucleotide form, the sequence is TGTGCCAGCAGGAGAACAGGGGGAGGATTAAATGAAAAACTGTTTTTT. Its protein reads: CASRRTGGGLNEKLFF.